This TCR beta chain was sequenced for a study of T cells in Graves' hyperthyroidism and ophthalmopathy. For the study at large: Before treatment of any kind, peripheral blood was taken at initial diagnosis.

General study points: Blood also showed most of the thyroid clonotypes that were expanded above 0.001.

Amplified TCR beta CDR3 regions derived from RNA transcripts. The HTBI primer set drove a first-round RT-PCR of the TCR CDR3. Using its own MiXCR run on the multiplex PCR reads, TCRdb lists one record per CDR3 protein. This table holds 300,000 to 450,000 distinct CDR3 sequences, more than 14% found once. This clonotype was detected many times. What it binds is unknown. Germline V lookup: CDR1 KGHDR, CDR2 SFDVKD. The CDR3 is 15 residues long. V shed 4 bases and J 1 base; nucleotides not matched to a gene: 4. The diagnoses drew upon clinical symptoms, serum thyroxine and TRAb, thyroid ultrasound and orbital computed tomography. It was 10 ml of fresh peripheral blood that supplied the PBMCs.

The sample taken for sequencing was blood. The chain uses TRBV24-1 and TRBJ1-2, with 8 bases aligning to TRBD1. The sequence derives from a woman in her 30s with Graves' ophthalmopathy. CDR3 DNA: TGTGCCACCAGTGAACCTGGACAGGGTAACTATGGCTACACCTTC. The encoded protein is CATSEPGQGNYGYTF.